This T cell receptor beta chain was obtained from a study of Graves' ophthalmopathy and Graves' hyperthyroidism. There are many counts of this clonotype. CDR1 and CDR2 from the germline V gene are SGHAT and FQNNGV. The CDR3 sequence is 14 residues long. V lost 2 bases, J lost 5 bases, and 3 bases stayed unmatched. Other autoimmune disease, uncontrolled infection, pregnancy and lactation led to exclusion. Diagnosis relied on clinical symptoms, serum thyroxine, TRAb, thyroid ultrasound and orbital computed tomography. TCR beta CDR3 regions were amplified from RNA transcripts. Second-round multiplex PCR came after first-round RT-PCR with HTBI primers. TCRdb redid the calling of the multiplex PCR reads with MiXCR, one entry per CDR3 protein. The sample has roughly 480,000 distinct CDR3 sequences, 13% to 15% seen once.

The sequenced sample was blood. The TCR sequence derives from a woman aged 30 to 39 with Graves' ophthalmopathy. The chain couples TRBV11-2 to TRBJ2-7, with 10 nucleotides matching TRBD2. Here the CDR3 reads CASSLTTSGHEQYF. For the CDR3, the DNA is TGTGCCAGCAGCTTAACGACTAGCGGGCACGAGCAGTACTTC.